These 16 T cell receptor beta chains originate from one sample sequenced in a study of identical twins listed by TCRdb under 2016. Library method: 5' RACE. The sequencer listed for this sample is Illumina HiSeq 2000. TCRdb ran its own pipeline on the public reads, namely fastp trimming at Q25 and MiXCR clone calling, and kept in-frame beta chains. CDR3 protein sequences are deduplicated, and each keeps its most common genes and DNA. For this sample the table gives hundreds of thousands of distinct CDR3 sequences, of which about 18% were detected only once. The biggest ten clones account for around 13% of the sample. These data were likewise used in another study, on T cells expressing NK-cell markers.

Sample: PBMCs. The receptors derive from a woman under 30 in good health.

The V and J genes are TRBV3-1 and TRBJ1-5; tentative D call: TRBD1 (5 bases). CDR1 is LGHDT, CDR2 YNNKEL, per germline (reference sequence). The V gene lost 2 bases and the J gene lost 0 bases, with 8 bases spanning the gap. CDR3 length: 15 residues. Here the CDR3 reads CASSQSGYSNQPQHF. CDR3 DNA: TGTGCCAGCAGCCAATCAGGGTATAGCAATCAGCCCCAGCATTTT.

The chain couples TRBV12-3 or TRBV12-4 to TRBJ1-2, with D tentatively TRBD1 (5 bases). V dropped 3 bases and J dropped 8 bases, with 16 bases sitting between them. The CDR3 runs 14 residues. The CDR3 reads CASSLLEGREGYTF. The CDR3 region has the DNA TGTGCCAGCAGTTTGTTGGAGGGGAGAGAAGGCTACACCTTC.

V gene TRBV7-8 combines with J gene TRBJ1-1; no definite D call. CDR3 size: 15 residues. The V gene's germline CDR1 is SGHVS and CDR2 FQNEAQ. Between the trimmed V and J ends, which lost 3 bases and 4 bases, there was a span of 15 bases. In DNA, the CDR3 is TGTGCCAGCAGCTTGGCAGCGGGTCTGAGCACTGAAGCTTTCTTT. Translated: CASSLAAGLSTEAFF.

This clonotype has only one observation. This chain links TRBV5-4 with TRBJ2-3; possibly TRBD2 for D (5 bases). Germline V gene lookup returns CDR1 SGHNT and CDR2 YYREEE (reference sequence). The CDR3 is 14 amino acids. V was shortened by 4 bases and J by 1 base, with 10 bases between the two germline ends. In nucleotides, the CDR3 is TGTGCCAGCAGCGACGCGGGCCGCACAGATACGCAGTATTTT. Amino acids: CASSDAGRTDTQYF.

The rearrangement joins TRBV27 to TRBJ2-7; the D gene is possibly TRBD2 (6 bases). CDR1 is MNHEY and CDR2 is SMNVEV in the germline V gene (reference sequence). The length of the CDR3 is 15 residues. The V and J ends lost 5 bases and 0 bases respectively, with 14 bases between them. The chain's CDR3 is CASSQYSGLSYEQYF. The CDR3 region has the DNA TGTGCCAGCAGTCAATATAGCGGACTCTCCTACGAGCAGTACTTC.

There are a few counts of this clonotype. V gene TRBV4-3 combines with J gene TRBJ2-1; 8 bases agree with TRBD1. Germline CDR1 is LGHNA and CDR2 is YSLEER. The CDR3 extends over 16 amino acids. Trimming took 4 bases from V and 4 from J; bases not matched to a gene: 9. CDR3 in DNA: TGCGCCAGCAGCCCGATATGGGACAGGAATTACAATGAGCAGTTCTTC. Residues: CASSPIWDRNYNEQFF.

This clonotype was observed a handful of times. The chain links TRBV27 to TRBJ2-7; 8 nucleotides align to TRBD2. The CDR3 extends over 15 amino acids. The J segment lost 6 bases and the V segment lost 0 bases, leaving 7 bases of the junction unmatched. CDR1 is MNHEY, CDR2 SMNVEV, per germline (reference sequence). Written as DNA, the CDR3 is TGTGCCAGCAGTTTATCAGTAGCGGGGCCTAGCGAGCAGTACTTC. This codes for CASSLSVAGPSEQYF.

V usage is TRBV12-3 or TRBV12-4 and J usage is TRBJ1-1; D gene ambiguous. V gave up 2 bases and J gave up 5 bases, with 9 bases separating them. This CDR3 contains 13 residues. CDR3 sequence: CASSLPPWTEAFF. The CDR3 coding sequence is TGTGCCAGCAGTTTACCCCCTTGGACTGAAGCTTTCTTT.

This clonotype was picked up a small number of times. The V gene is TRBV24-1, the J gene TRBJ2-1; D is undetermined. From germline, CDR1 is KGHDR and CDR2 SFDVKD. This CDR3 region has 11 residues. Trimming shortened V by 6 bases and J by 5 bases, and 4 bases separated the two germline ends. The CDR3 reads CATSKNNEQFF. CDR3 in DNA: TGTGCCACCAGTAAGAACAATGAGCAGTTCTTC.

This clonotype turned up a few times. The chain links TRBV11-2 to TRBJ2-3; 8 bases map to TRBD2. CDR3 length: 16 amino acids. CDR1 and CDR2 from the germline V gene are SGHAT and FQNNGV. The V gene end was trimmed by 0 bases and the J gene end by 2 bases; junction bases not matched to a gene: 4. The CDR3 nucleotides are TGTGCCAGCAGCTTAGAGGTCGGGAGGGCCACAGATACGCAGTATTTT. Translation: CASSLEVGRATDTQYF.

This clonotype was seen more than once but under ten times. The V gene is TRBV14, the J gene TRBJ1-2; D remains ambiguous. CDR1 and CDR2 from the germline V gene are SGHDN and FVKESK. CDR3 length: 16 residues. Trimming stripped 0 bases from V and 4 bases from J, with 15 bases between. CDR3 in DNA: TGTGCCAGCAGCCAAGATTTGGGGAAGTTTTCCTATGGCTACACCTTC. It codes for CASSQDLGKFSYGYTF.

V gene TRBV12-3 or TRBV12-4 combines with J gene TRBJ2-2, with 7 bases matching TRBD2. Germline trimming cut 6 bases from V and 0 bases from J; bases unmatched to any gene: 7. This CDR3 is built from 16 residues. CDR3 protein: CASSRFGGSNTGELFF. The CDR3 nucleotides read TGTGCCAGCAGCCGCTTCGGGGGGTCGAACACCGGGGAGCTGTTTTTT.

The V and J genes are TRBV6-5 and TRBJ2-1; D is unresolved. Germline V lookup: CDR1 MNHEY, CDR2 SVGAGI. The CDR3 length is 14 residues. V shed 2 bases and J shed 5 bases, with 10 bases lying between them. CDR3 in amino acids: CASSYGVGDNEQFF. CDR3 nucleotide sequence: TGTGCCAGCAGTTACGGGGTTGGGGACAATGAGCAGTTCTTC.

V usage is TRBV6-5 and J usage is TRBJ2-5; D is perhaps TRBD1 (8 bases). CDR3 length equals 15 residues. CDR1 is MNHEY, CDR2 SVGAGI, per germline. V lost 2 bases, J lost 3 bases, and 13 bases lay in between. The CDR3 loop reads CASSYPQGGKETQYF. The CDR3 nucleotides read TGTGCCAGCAGTTACCCACAGGGGGGGAAAGAGACCCAGTACTTC.

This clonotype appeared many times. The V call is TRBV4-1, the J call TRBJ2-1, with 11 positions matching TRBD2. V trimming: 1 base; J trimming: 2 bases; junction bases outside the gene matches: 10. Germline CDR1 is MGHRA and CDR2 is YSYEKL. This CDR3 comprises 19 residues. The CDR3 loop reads CASSQVISSGRKAYNEQFF. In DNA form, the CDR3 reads TGCGCCAGCAGCCAAGTAATCTCTAGCGGGAGGAAAGCCTACAATGAGCAGTTCTTC.

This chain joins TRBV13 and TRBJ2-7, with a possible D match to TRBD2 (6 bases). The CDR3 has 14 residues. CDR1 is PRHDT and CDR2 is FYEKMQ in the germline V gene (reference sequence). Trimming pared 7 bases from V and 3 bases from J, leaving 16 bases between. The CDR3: CASKAGTSNYEQYF. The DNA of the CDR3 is TGTGCCAGCAAGGCGGGAACTAGTAACTACGAGCAGTACTTC.